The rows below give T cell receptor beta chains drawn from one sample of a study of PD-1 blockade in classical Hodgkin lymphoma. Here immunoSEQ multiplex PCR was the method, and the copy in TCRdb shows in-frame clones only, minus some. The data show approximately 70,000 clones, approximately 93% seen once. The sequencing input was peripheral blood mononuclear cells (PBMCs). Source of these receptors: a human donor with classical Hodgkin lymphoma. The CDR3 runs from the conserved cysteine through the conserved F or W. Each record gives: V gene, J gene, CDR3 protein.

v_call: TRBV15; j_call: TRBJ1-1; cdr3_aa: CATTVSWNTEAFF
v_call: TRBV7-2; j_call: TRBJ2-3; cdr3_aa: CASSFGTSGGTPDTQYF
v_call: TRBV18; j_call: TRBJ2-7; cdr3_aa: CASSADEGEQYF
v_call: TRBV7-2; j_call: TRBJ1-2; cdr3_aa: CASSSRQGYGYTF
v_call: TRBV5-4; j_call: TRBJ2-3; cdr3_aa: CASGSGGALGGTDTQYF
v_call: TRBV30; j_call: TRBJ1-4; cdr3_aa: CAYLVGGATNEKLFF
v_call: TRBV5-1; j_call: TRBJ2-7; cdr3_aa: CASSPNGGLQYF
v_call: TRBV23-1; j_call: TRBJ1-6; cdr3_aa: CASSQLRDRGSPLHF
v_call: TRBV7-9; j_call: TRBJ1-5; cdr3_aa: CASSLGGQGTHSNQPQHF
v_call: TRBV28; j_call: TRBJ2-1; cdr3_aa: CASTPRTGQQFF
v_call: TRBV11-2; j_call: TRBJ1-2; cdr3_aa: CASSPGGLGGYTF
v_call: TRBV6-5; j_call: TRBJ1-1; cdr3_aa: CASSYSTGNTEAFF
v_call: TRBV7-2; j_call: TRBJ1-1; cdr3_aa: CASSLFGQGSTEAFF
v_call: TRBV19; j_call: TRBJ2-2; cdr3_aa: CASSSSGTRGTGELFF
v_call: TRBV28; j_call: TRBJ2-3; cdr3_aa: CASSSFTDTQYF
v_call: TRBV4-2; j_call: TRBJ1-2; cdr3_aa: CASSQGLGETGRRLGGYTF
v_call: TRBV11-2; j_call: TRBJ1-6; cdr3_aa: CASSSLYNSPLHF
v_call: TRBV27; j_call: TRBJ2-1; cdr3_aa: CASSTFEGEQFF
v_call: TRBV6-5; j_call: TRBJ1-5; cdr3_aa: CASSPSDSNQPQHF
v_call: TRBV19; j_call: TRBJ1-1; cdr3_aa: CASGTGKEGTEAFF
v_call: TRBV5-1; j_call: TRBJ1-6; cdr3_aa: CASSLENSPLHF
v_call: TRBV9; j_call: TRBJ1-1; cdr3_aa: CASSVGVLGSNTEAFF
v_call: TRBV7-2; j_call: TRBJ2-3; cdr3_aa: CASSLAGALGTDTQYF
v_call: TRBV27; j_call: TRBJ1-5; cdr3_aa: CASSKAGQGDNQPQHF